This T cell receptor beta chain was captured in a study of Ad26.COV2.S vaccination and SARS-CoV-2 variants. Notes on the study in general: Vaccinated and placebo-treated recipients had similar non-spike TCR breadth.

Germline CDR1 MNHEY, CDR2 SMNVEV (reference sequence). V was shortened by 5 bases and J by 4 bases, with 11 bases between the two germline ends. The CDR3 sequence is 13 residues long. On this clone itself: Its target is unknown. Other DNA sequences in the sample encode the same CDR3.

Clones were sequenced by immunoSEQ multiplex PCR, and TCRdb holds only the in-frame ones, with some missing. The repertoire consists of hundreds of thousands of clones, with just over 90% occurring once and the leading ten covering roughly 3.9%. This chain joins TRBV27 and TRBJ1-2; D is ambiguous. The sample in question was peripheral blood, obtained after recovery from COVID-19. The sequence was obtained from a human donor who had recovered from COVID-19. Written as DNA, the CDR3 is TGTGCCAGCAGTCCGGGAACTATCTATGGCTACACCTTC. This translates into CASSPGTIYGYTF.